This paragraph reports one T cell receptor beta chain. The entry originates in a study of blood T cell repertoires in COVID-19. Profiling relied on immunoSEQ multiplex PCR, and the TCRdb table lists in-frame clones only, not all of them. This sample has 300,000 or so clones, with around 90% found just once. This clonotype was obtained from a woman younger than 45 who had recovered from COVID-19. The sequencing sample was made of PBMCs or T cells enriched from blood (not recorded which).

This CDR3 is CASSSFKGAADTQYF. CDR3 DNA: TGTGCCAGCAGTTCCTTTAAGGGGGCGGCAGATACGCAGTATTTT. The V and J genes are TRBV6-5 and TRBJ2-3; 7 nucleotides match TRBD1. Germline values: CDR1 MNHEY, CDR2 SVGAGI. CDR3 length equals 15 residues. V lost 4 bases to trimming and J lost 4 bases; unmatched junction nucleotides: 8.